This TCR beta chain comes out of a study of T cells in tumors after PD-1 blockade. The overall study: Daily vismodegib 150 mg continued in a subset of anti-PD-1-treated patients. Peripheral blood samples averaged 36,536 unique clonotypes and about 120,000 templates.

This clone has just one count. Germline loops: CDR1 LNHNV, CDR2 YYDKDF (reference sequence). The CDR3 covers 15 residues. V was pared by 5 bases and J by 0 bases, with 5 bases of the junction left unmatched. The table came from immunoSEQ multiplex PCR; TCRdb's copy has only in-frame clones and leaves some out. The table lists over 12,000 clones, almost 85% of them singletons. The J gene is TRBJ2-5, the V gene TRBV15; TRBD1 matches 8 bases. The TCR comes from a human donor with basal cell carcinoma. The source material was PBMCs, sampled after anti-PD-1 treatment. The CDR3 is CATSGRDRYQETQYF. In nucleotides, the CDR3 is TGTGCCACCAGCGGGCGGGACAGGTACCAAGAGACCCAGTACTTC. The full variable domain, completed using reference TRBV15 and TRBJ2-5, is DAMVIQNPRYQVTQFGKPVTLSCSQTLNHNVMYWYQQKSSQAPKLLFHYYDKDFNNEADTPDNFQSRRPNTSFCFLDIRSPGLGDTAMYLCATSGRDRYQETQYFGPGTRLLVL.